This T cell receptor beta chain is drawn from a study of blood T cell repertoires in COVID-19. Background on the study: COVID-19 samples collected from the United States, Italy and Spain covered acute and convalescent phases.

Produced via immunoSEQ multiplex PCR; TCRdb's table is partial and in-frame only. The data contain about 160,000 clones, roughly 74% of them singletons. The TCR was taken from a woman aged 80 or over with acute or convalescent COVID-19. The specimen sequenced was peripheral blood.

CDR3 region: CATYRGGSMNTEAFF. In nucleotides, the CDR3 is TGTGCCACCTATCGCGGGGGGAGCATGAACACTGAAGCTTTCTTT. The V and J genes are TRBV27 and TRBJ1-1, with D possibly matching TRBD1 (5 bases). The V and J ends lost 10 bases and 0 bases respectively, with 18 bases between them. From germline, CDR1 is MNHEY and CDR2 SMNVEV (reference sequence). This CDR3 spans 15 amino acids.